This TCR beta chain was captured by sequencing in a study of T cell changes during pregnancy in multiple sclerosis. Germline values: CDR1 SGHTA, CDR2 FQGTGA. The CDR3 extends over 15 amino acids. With V trimmed by 4 bases and J by 7 bases, 6 bases remained unmatched. The repertoire was sequenced with immunoSEQ multiplex PCR; TCRdb's copy has only in-frame clones and lacks some. Here the sample spans 25,000 to 35,000 clones, roughly 87% being singletons. This specimen consisted of CD8+ T cells from peripheral blood mononuclear cells, obtained before pregnancy. This sequence originates from a female donor with multiple sclerosis, enrolled in a pregnancy study. The chain carries TRBV7-3 and TRBJ2-1, with 11 bases that match TRBD2. The CDR3 protein is CASSSGLAGYNEQFF. The CDR3, as DNA: TGTGCCAGCAGCTCAGGACTAGCGGGCTATAATGAGCAGTTCTTC.